This record looks at one TCR beta chain sequence and its context. The antigen this receptor binds is unknown. Base quality data are lacking; no much larger clone is found one base away. The cohort was made up of around 720 healthy bone marrow donors. All cohort members were sampled while nominally healthy, although unrecorded immune exposures were likely present. The donor was CMV seropositive and belonged to the group of about 290 seropositive cohort members. Every donor gave a peripheral blood sample, and the peripheral blood mononuclear cells from that sample were used for TCR beta sequencing. Genomic DNA was extracted from the blood cell samples with the Qiagen DNeasy Blood Extraction Kit. This specimen comes from a study of cytomegalovirus exposure and HLA in healthy donors (dated by TCRdb to about 2017). Context from the whole study: An earlier analysis of more than 550 of the donors reported 276 Gb of sequence data and 117 million unique TCR beta sequences obtained from around 180 million T cells. An earlier analysis of roughly 600 of the donors used high-throughput TCR beta sequencing to judge whether each TCR beta V gene segment behaved as functional or pseudogenic. To predict cytomegalovirus infection status, the study combined high-throughput TCR immunosequencing, statistical association of individual TCRs with disease status, and machine learning. Donor age, sex, ethnicity and CMV serostatus were collected together with the repertoire data. The study used immunosequencing to profile the T cell repertoires of around 600 subjects and linked those repertoires to cytomegalovirus serostatus. A later genetic analysis used genome-wide SNP genotypes for about 65% of the roughly 670 donors, treating that subset as a discovery cohort. In addition to the first cohort of 500 to 850 subjects, a separate validation cohort of 120 different subjects was used. Four or five DR-DQ haplotypes were handled as single units for association and clustering, since linkage in the cohort was strong. HLA typing included class I and class II loci at four-digit resolution. Every discovery cohort repertoire had been produced on one sequencing platform. In the later analysis, no new phenotypic data were used to find candidate immune exposures; instead, reliance was placed on TCR beta sequences and their occurrence across donors. The aim of the study was to test whether cataloging public T cell receptors could identify signatures of past pathogen exposure. The number of donors typed differed by locus, with about 629-630 for A, B, C, DRB1 and DQB1, over 500 for DQA1, some 570 for DPA1, and under 490 for DPB1. In a later analysis, previously published TCR beta repertoires from fewer than 750 donors were re-analyzed and high-resolution HLA genotyping was added so that TCR occurrence patterns could be studied. Among about 370 genotyped donors of the cohort, an average of around 240,000 unique TCR beta nucleotide sequences was sequenced per donor, of which approximately 18% were non-productive. About 320 gigabases of sequencing data and 70 million to 100 million unique TCR sequences were included in an early release covering about 700 HLA-typed donors. The genetic ancestry cluster associated with self-reported Caucasian donors included 81% of the approximately 430 genotyped donors. General study outcomes and caveats: It was suggested by the authors that the approach could potentially be generalized to other disease states and immunological phenotypes. Because HLA typing was unavailable for some donors at each locus, only the typed subset was used in association tests. According to a later analysis, TCR association rates differed among HLA loci, with DRB1 alleles showing the most associated TCRs and HLA-C alleles showing the fewest. Most TCR sequences were observed very rarely across donors, whereas some public TCRs were present in many individuals. The study listed over 150 TCR beta chains as associated with cytomegalovirus. Some IMGT-functional V segments, including TRBV6-2 and TRBV6-3, could not be distinguished by the 87-base-pair reads and were therefore excluded. In this cohort, only TCR beta chains were sequenced, and detectable features were limited by the absence of alpha or paired-chain data. A cluster of highly shared sequence variants was judged likely to represent a technical artifact of the sequencing pipeline. In an earlier analysis of more than 500 of the donors, most TCR beta V segments appeared in productive rearrangements about 87% or about 30% of the time, broadly matching IMGT annotations. CMV serostatus was the only immune exposure information available for the cohort. In a later analysis, some 17,000 TCR beta sequences were associated with specific HLA alleles at a false discovery rate of 0.05. In a later analysis, HLA-associated TCR beta chains showed more clonal expansion and lower generation probabilities than non-associated chains that were equally common. A further reported finding was that TCR beta sequences accurately predicted the HLA-A and HLA-B alleles for most subjects in the first cohort. Correlated functional status among segregating V segments might be attributable to linkage disequilibrium, but an unknown experimental factor could not be ruled out. V-gene and J-gene trimming of TCR beta chains was associated with a missense DCLRE1C variant in a later genetic analysis, and the association was replicated in an independent cohort. Sequencing depth was assumed to be roughly uniform across donors in the presence/absence analyses, though that assumption may not hold. In vitro tests confirmed that a few of the cytomegalovirus-associated TCR beta chains recognize cytomegalovirus antigens. Strong co-occurrence of HLA alleles, especially DR and DQ, made assigning TCR associations to individual alleles difficult. A later genetic analysis reported fewer N-insertions in productive TCRs among donors in an Asian-associated ancestry cluster than the approximately 700-donor mean. The classifier was reported to diagnose cytomegalovirus status with high specificity and sensitivity in both the original cohort and the validation cohort. According to a later analysis, parvovirus B19, influenza, CMV and Epstein-Barr virus appeared linked to several top co-occurrence clusters. Around 16 rarely observed V segments, including chromosome 9 orphons, were excluded from the earlier analysis of some 590 of the donors because counts were too low. In a later analysis, most CMV-associated TCR beta chains were found to appear HLA-restricted, with HLA associations seemingly driven largely by CMV exposure.

Library method: the immunoSEQ multiplex PCR assay. The multiplex PCR relied on a mix of 60 forward primers for TCR Vbeta segments and 13 reverse primers for TCR Jbeta segments. Amplification of the CDR3 region of rearranged TCR beta genes was performed with a multiplex PCR assay on genomic DNA. The Illumina HiSeq System was used to sequence the amplified TCR beta libraries as 87-base-pair reads. For the original study's pipeline: A later analysis tallied roughly 80 million unique TCR beta chains across the 666 repertoires, and about 10 million of those chains were shared by two or more donors. A nearest-neighbor algorithm error-corrected the raw reads and collapsed the reads into unique sequences, merging closely related sequences to remove PCR and sequencing errors. To assign V, D and J gene segments, CDR3 sequences were aligned to IMGT reference sequences. For a sequence to be retained, at least a six-nucleotide match to both a V gene segment and a J gene segment was required. A rearrangement was called productive if the CDR3 had no stop codons and remained in frame with V and J, and every other rearrangement was called non-productive. CDR3 was defined according to IMGT convention as the region running from the second conserved V-encoded cysteine to the conserved J-encoded phenylalanine. The earlier analysis of 500 to 650 of the donors excluded any sequence lacking an unambiguous match to a single V gene segment. In an earlier analysis of 450 to 750 of the donors, a V segment was called functional when productive rearrangements were above 56.7%, and segregating when the standard deviation between donors exceeded 5%. To diagnose cytomegalovirus status from the catalog of TCR beta chain sequences, a statistical classification framework was built. V and J gene assignment, in a later analysis, came from comparing TCR nucleotide sequences with IMGT/GENE-DB human TR gene sequences. A later analysis assigned CDR3 sequences and most-parsimonious VDJ recombination scenarios with the TCRdist pipeline. In a later analysis, each TCR beta chain was defined by its CDR3 amino acid sequence together with its V-gene family, and reads lacking a unique V-gene family were excluded. To address suspected cross-contamination and a sequencing artifact, a later analysis removed 592 highly shared, low-generation-probability nucleotide sequences. For each public chain, a later analysis derived a clonal expansion index from normalized ranks of inferred template counts within each repertoire. In a later analysis, generation probabilities were computed with a VDJ recombination model fitted to out-of-frame rearrangements, and the resulting probabilities were checked against IGoR. A later analysis scored TCR-TCR, TCR-HLA and TCR-CMV co-occurrence with hypergeometric tests, applying a repertoire-size bias correction to TCR pairs. To estimate false discovery rates, a later analysis permuted the HLA or CMV assignments 20 times. A later analysis grouped co-occurring TCRs with DBSCAN, adding TCRdist sequence similarity when clustering within HLA-allele-positive subsets. For co-occurrence clustering, repertoires with fewer than 30,000 or more than 120,000 public chains were excluded, along with 4 to 6 repertoires with anomalous nucleotide sharing. TCRdb took this table from immuneACCESS and kept in-frame rearrangements with V and J called. Such tables lack part of the clones; where checked against another copy, unresolved V genes explain under half of the gap, and the rest is unexplained. Clonal size and the V and J genes are those of that table, whereas D and trimming came from the DNA. This sample gives hundreds of thousands of clones in total; 70% to 80% of them show up just once. The ten largest clones capture 2.5% to 3.5% of the sample.

Clipping removes 5 bases from V and 7 bases from J, with 10 as the unmatched junction base count. Its CDR3 holds 15 amino acids, cysteine through phenylalanine. The DNA shown is the 45-base CDR3, in frame from base 1. Per the germline V gene (reference sequence), LNHDA is the CDR1 and SQIVND is the CDR2. Recombination joined TRBV19 with TRBJ2-7; 11 central nucleotides agree with TRBD2. The sample was PBMCs. The clonotype originates from a woman aged 55-70 years in good health and CMV-seropositive. CDR3 sequence: CASSAGTSGLPEQYF. The bases are TGTGCCAGTAGTGCGGGGACTAGCGGTCTACCAGAGCAGTACTTC.